The rows below give T cell receptor beta chains drawn from one sample of a study of blood T cells in healthy people across ages. A single record per CDR3 protein comes from TCRdb applying MiXCR to the 5' RACE reads. The sample yields about 800,000 distinct CDR3 sequences, more than 45% seen once. The sequencing input was blood. The receptor set was obtained from a man aged 30-40 years in good health. Both conserved end residues are part of each CDR3. The D gene is left open where the match is weak. The size of a clone is reported for some rows only, either as once, few or many, or as a class for expanded clones.

len | j_gene | v_gene | abundance | d_gene | CDR3nt | CDR3aa
19 | TRBJ2-1 | TRBV9 | NA | TRBD1 | TGTGCCAGCAGCGTAGAGGGGGCTCGAGGGGTAGCCGGGTACAATGAGCAGTTCTTC | CASSVEGARGVAGYNEQFF
16 | TRBJ2-1 | TRBV10-3 | few | TRBD1 | TGTGCCATCAGTGAGTCGAACAGGGGGCGATTCAATGAGCAGTTCTTC | CAISESNRGRFNEQFF
17 | TRBJ2-7 | TRBV9 | NA | TRBD2 | TGTGCCAGCAGCCCTAGAGCCCTAGCGGGGATGGGTTACGAGCAGTACTTC | CASSPRALAGMGYEQYF
13 | TRBJ1-4 | TRBV20-1 | NA | NA | TGCAGTGCCCCAACATGGGCGGGTGAAAAACTGTTTTTT | CSAPTWAGEKLFF
14 | TRBJ2-2 | TRBV2 | NA | TRBD2 | TGTGCCAGCATCGAAACTAGCGGTACCGGGGAGCTGTTTTTT | CASIETSGTGELFF
15 | TRBJ2-5 | TRBV29-1 | few | TRBD2 | TGCAGCGTTGTTCCCCCACTAGCGTGGCGAGAGACCCAGTACTTC | CSVVPPLAWRETQYF
15 | TRBJ2-7 | TRBV7-2 | NA | NA | TGTGCCAGCAGCTTAGTAACCGGGTCCGGGTACGAGCAGTACTTC | CASSLVTGSGYEQYF
14 | TRBJ2-7 | TRBV12-3/TRBV12-4 | NA | NA | TGTGCCAGCAGTTTTTGGGGGGCGACCTACGAGCAGTACTTC | CASSFWGATYEQYF
15 | TRBJ2-4 | TRBV12-3/TRBV12-4 | once | NA | TGTGCCAGCAGTCTACGGGGACAAGCCAAAAACATTCAGTACTTC | CASSLRGQAKNIQYF
15 | TRBJ2-7 | TRBV11-2 | NA | NA | TGTGCCAGCAGCTTAGATCCGAGACCGTCCTACGAGCAGTACTTC | CASSLDPRPSYEQYF